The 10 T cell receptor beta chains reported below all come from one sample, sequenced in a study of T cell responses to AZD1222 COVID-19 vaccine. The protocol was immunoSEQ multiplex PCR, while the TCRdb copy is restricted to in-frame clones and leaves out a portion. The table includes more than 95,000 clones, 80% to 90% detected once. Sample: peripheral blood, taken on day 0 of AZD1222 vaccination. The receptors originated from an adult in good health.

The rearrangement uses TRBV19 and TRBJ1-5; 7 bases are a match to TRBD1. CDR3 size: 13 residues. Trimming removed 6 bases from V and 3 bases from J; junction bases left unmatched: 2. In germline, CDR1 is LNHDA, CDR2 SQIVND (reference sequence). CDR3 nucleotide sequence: TGTGCCAGTAGCGGGACAGTCAATCAGCCCCAGCATTTT. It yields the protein CASSGTVNQPQHF.

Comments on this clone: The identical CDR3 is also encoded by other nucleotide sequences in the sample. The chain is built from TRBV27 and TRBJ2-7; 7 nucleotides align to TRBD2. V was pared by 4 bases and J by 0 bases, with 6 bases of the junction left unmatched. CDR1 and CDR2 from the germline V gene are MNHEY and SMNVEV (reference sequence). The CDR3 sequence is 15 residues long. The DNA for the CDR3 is TGTGCCAGCAGTTCACCTAGCGGCAGCTCCTACGAGCAGTACTTC. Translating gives CASSSPSGSSYEQYF.

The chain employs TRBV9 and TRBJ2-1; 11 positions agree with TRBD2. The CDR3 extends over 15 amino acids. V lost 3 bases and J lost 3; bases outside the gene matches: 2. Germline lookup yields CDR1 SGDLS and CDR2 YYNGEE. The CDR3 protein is CASSALAGGYNEQFF. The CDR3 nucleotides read TGTGCCAGCAGCGCTCTAGCGGGAGGCTACAATGAGCAGTTCTTC.

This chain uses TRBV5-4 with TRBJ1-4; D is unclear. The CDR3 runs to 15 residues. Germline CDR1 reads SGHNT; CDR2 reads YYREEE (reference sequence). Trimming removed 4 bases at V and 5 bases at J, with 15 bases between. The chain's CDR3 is CASSLGGVGNEKLFF. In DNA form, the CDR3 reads TGTGCCAGCAGCCTCGGCGGTGTGGGGAATGAAAAACTGTTTTTT.

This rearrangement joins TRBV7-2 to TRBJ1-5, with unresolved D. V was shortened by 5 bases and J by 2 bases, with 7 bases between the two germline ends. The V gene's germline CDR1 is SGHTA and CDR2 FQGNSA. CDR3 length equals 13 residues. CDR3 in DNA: TGTGCCAGCAGCCCGGGTCGCAATCAGCCCCAGCATTTT. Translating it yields CASSPGRNQPQHF.

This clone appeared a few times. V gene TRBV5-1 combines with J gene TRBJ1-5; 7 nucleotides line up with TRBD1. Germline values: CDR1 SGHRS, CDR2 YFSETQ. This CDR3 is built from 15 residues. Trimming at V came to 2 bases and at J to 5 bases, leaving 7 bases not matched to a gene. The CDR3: CASSLNGQVDQPQHF. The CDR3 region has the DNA TGCGCCAGCAGCTTAAATGGACAGGTTGATCAGCCCCAGCATTTT.

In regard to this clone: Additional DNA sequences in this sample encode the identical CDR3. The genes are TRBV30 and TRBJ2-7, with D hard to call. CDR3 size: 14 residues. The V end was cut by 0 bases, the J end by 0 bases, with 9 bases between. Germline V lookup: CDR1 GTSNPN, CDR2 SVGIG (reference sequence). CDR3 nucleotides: TGTGCCTGGAGTGTGGGCGGTAGCTCCTACGAGCAGTACTTC. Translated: CAWSVGGSSYEQYF.

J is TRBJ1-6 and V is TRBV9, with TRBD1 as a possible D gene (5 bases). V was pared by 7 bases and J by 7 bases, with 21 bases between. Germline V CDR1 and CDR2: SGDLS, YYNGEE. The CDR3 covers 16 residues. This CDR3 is CASSQGRLNINSPLHF. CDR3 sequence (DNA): TGTGCCAGCTCTCAGGGACGGTTAAATATCAATTCACCCCTCCACTTT.

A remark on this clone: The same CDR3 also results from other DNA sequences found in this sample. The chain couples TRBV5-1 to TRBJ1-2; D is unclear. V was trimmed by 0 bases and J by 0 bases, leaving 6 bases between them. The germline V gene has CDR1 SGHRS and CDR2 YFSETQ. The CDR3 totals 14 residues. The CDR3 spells CASSLVGSNYGYTF. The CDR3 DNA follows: TGCGCCAGCAGCTTGGTAGGCTCTAACTATGGCTACACCTTC.

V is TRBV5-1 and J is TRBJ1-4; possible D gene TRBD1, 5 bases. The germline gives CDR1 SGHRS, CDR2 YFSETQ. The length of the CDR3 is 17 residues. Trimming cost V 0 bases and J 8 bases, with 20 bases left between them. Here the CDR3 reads CASSLAQWGSVKEKLFF. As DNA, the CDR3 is TGCGCCAGCAGCTTGGCACAATGGGGGTCAGTCAAGGAAAAACTGTTTTTT.